One and the same sample provided the 26 T cell receptor beta chains below, sequenced in a study of T cells in Graves' hyperthyroidism and ophthalmopathy. RNA transcripts yielded amplified TCR beta CDR3 regions. The study used the HTBI primer set for a first-round RT-PCR of the TCR CDR3. From the multiplex PCR reads, TCRdb called clonotypes with MiXCR, one entry per CDR3 protein. Counted here are roughly 500,000 distinct CDR3 sequences, approximately 48% occurring once; the ten biggest clones make up about two fifths. The sequencing input was peripheral blood or thyroid tissue (not recorded which). The source is an adult woman with Graves' disease, either hyperthyroidism or ophthalmopathy (not recorded which).

The chain is built from TRBV29-1 and TRBJ2-7; a weak D match, TRBD1 (6 bases). The CDR3 contains 13 residues. The germline V gene encodes CDR1 SQVTM and CDR2 ANQGSEA. Trimming removed 6 bases at V and 2 bases at J, with 14 bases between. The CDR3 DNA reads TGCAGCGTAGAGTGGGACACCACCTACGAGCAGTACTTC. Translation: CSVEWDTTYEQYF.

This clonotype was counted many times. The gene calls are TRBV6-5 and TRBJ1-2, with a possible D match to TRBD1 (6 bases). The CDR3 has 16 residues. Germline V gives CDR1 MNHEY, CDR2 SVGAGI. The V end lost 6 bases, the J end lost 3 bases, and 20 bases lay between the germline ends. The CDR3 here is CASSQSGARVDYGYTF. The CDR3 DNA reads TGTGCCAGCAGCCAGTCGGGGGCAAGGGTCGACTATGGCTACACCTTC.

The chain is built from TRBV20-1 and TRBJ2-5; D is ambiguous. Germline-derived CDR1 and CDR2 are DFQATT and SNEGSKA (reference sequence). The CDR3 length is 11 residues. V lost 6 bases and J 7 bases, leaving 12 bases between the germline ends. The CDR3 DNA follows: TGCAGTGCGTTCAGAGGTGGGACCCAGTACTTC. Its translation is CSAFRGGTQYF.

The chain links TRBV20-1 to TRBJ1-3; D gene unclear. The CDR3 is made up of 13 amino acids. Germline V gives CDR1 DFQATT, CDR2 SNEGSKA (reference sequence). Between the trimmed V and J ends, which lost 3 bases and 4 bases, there was a span of 10 bases. The CDR3 DNA follows: TGCAGTGCTAGCCCCGACGGCGGAAACACCATATATTTT. This encodes CSASPDGGNTIYF.

The chain combines TRBV20-1 with TRBJ2-3, with D possibly TRBD2 on 6 matching bases. Germline V lookup: CDR1 DFQATT, CDR2 SNEGSKA (reference sequence). This CDR3 comprises 15 residues. Trimming took off 6 bases at V and 2 bases at J, with 18 bases between the two ends. CDR3 coding DNA: TGCAGTGCCATTAGGAGGGACCTGACCACAGATACGCAGTATTTT. Translated: CSAIRRDLTTDTQYF.

This clonotype was counted once. This chain uses TRBV6-4 with TRBJ1-6; perhaps TRBD1 as D (5 bases). V was clipped by 4 bases and J by 14 bases, with 9 bases between them. CDR1 and CDR2 from the germline V gene are MRHNA and SNTAGT. There are 11 residues in the CDR3. CDR3: CASSVEGALHF. CDR3 coding DNA: TGTGCCAGCAGTGTCGAAGGGGCCCTCCACTTT.

This clonotype was detected many times. This chain links TRBV6-6 with TRBJ1-2; 8 positions agree with TRBD1. Trimming cost V 7 bases and J 6 bases; bases outside gene matches: 7. Germline V gene sequence: CDR1 MNHNY, CDR2 SVGAGI (reference sequence). CDR3 length: 13 amino acids. CDR3 region: CASTKQGEDGYTF. CDR3 nucleotide sequence: TGTGCCAGCACCAAACAGGGGGAAGATGGCTACACCTTC.

This chain links TRBV20-1 with TRBJ2-6, with 7 bases fitting TRBD2. The germline V gene encodes CDR1 DFQATT and CDR2 SNEGSKA (reference sequence). This CDR3 is 16 amino acids long. V was pared by 3 bases and J by 1 base, with 6 bases of the junction left unmatched. CDR3 in amino acids: CSARGGAVSGANVLTF. The CDR3 coding sequence is TGCAGTGCTAGGGGAGGGGCGGTGTCTGGGGCCAACGTCCTGACTTTC.

This clonotype has at least ten counts. The rearrangement links TRBV7-3 to TRBJ2-2; D is perhaps TRBD1 or TRBD2 (5 bases each). V was clipped by 6 bases and J by 5 bases, with 19 bases between them. Germline values: CDR1 SGHTA, CDR2 FQGTGA. CDR3 length equals 16 residues. The CDR3 loop is CASSRDSPPGTGELFF. The CDR3 DNA sequence: TGTGCCAGCAGTCGCGACAGCCCCCCGGGGACCGGGGAGCTGTTTTTT.

The DNA of the CDR3 is TGTGCCAGCAGCGTAGGACTAGCGGGAGGGGGCGCTTCTGAAGCTTTCTTT. It specifies CASSVGLAGGGASEAFF. The chain carries TRBV9 and TRBJ1-1; TRBD1 matches at 7 bases. Trimming at V came to 0 bases and at J to 6 bases, leaving 14 bases not matched to a gene. Germline CDR1 SGDLS, CDR2 YYNGEE. The CDR3 loop spans 17 amino acids.

The CDR3 sequence is CSARAGGPVETQYF. CDR3 bases: TGCAGTGCTAGAGCGGGAGGGCCTGTGGAGACCCAGTACTTC. The chain carries TRBV20-1 and TRBJ2-5; 8 bases line up with TRBD2. The CDR3 is made up of 14 amino acids. The V gene's germline CDR1 is DFQATT and CDR2 SNEGSKA (reference sequence). J lost 5 bases, V lost 1 base, and 6 bases had no gene match.

The J gene is TRBJ1-6, the V gene TRBV14, with a possible D match to TRBD1 (5 bases). V dropped 0 bases and J dropped 11 bases, with 11 bases sitting between them. This CDR3 has 14 amino acids. Germline V gene sequence: CDR1 SGHDN, CDR2 FVKESK. The CDR3 bases are TGTGCCAGCAGCCAAGAAGGGGCCTCGGCACCCCTCCACTTT. Amino acids: CASSQEGASAPLHF.

J is TRBJ1-1 and V is TRBV7-9; no firm D call. The CDR3 covers 12 residues. The V and J ends lost 7 bases and 1 base respectively, with 7 bases between them. Germline V gene sequence: CDR1 SEHNR, CDR2 FQNEAQ (reference sequence). CDR3 amino acids: CASTAGNTEAFF. Here the CDR3 DNA reads TGTGCCAGCACGGCCGGGAACACTGAAGCTTTCTTT. Together with reference TRBV7-9 and TRBJ1-1, the CDR3 gives the full variable domain: DTGVSQNPRHKITKRGQNVTFRCDPISEHNRLYWYRQTLGQGPEFLTYFQNEAQLEKSRLLSDRFSAERPKGSFSTLEIQRTEQGDSAMYLCASTAGNTEAFFGQGTRLTVV.

The CDR3 DNA is TGCAGCGTTGTTCTGGGAACAGTGTACGAGCAGTACTTC. The encoded protein is CSVVLGTVYEQYF. This rearrangement joins TRBV29-1 to TRBJ2-5; D unresolved. The DNA end lines up better with TRBJ2-7; the J call may be wrong. This CDR3 region has 13 residues. CDR1 is SQVTM and CDR2 is ANQGSEA in the germline V gene.

Comment on this clonotype: A much bigger clone sits one base away, suggesting this may be a read error. The genes are TRBV7-9 and TRBJ2-7; D assignment may be TRBD1 or TRBD2 (5 bases each). V was trimmed by 5 bases and J by 9 bases, leaving 14 bases between them. This CDR3 comprises 12 residues. CDR1 is SEHNR, CDR2 FQNEAQ, per germline (reference sequence). The CDR3 here is CASSPQGTGQYF. The CDR3 DNA is TGTGCCAGCAGCCCTCAAGGGACCGGGCAGTACTTC.

This rearrangement joins TRBV5-8 to TRBJ1-2; D remains ambiguous. The V gene lost 3 bases and the J gene lost 6 bases, with 9 bases spanning the gap. This CDR3 has 12 residues. Looked up from germline, CDR1 is SGHTS and CDR2 is YDEGEE. The CDR3 loop reads CASSSRGNGYTF. Written as DNA, the CDR3 is TGTGCCAGCAGCTCCCGAGGGAATGGCTACACCTTC.

DNA for the CDR3: TGTGCCAGCAGTGGAAGCCAGGAATTCAATCAGCCCCAGCATTTT. This translates into CASSGSQEFNQPQHF. The chain is built from TRBV12-3 or TRBV12-4 and TRBJ1-5, with D uncertain. This CDR3 is 15 amino acids long. Trimming removed 5 bases from V and 3 bases from J, with 14 bases in between.

This sequence joins TRBV7-2 and TRBJ1-2; tentatively, D is TRBD1 (5 bases). This CDR3 contains 15 residues. V lost 5 bases to trimming and J lost 2 bases, with 15 bases between them. CDR1 and CDR2 (germline): SGHTA, FQGNSA. The CDR3 is CASSREGQQNYGYTF. Written as DNA, the CDR3 is TGTGCCAGCAGCCGGGAGGGGCAGCAAAACTATGGCTACACCTTC.

This clonotype was observed a handful of times. The V call is TRBV30, the J call TRBJ1-3; D possibly corresponds to TRBD1 (6 bases). The CDR3 contains 15 residues. V was trimmed by 0 bases and J by 3 bases, leaving 12 bases between them. The germline CDR1 and CDR2 sequences are GTSNPN and SVGIG (reference sequence). CDR3 region: CAWSVMGAGGNTIYF. The CDR3 DNA reads as TGTGCCTGGAGTGTAATGGGGGCTGGTGGAAACACCATATATTTT.

In this sample, this clonotype turned up a few times. V gene TRBV7-4 combines with J gene TRBJ1-6, with D tentatively TRBD1 (6 bases). Germline V CDR1 and CDR2: SGHVT, SQSDAQ. The CDR3 runs to 15 residues. The V and J ends lost 5 bases and 7 bases respectively, with 15 bases between them. Here the CDR3 DNA reads TGTGCCAGCAGCCTCAGCGGACAGCCAAATTCACCCCTCCACTTT. Translation: CASSLSGQPNSPLHF.

The V gene is TRBV20-1, the J gene TRBJ2-5, with D unresolved. This CDR3 comprises 10 residues. Germline CDR1 and CDR2: DFQATT and SNEGSKA (reference sequence). Trimming cost V 6 bases and J 6 bases, with 8 bases left between them. CDR3 sequence reads: CSAAIQTQYF. In DNA, the CDR3 is TGCAGTGCCGCCATCCAGACCCAGTACTTC.

This clonotype came up many times. This chain links TRBV29-1 with TRBJ2-2; a possible D gene is TRBD2 (6 bases). Trimming stripped 7 bases from V and 6 bases from J, with 15 bases between. Germline V CDR1 and CDR2: SQVTM, ANQGSEA. The CDR3 has 13 residues. The CDR3 protein is CSAQVGEAGELFF. CDR3 in DNA: TGCAGCGCCCAAGTGGGGGAGGCCGGGGAGCTGTTTTTT.

The chain employs TRBV7-2 and TRBJ1-3; 7 bases align to TRBD1. The CDR3 totals 16 residues. CDR1 and CDR2 (germline): SGHTA, FQGNSA. V was pared by 5 bases and J by 4 bases, with 11 bases of the junction left unmatched. The CDR3 sequence is CASSIGRGRVGNTIYF. The CDR3 bases are TGTGCCAGCAGCATAGGCAGGGGGAGGGTCGGAAACACCATATATTTT.

V gene TRBV7-8 combines with J gene TRBJ1-2; D may be TRBD1 (6 bases). CDR1 and CDR2 (germline): SGHVS, FQNEAQ. The V gene lost 8 bases and the J gene lost 4 bases, with 17 bases spanning the gap. This CDR3 has 14 residues. Written as DNA, the CDR3 is TGTGCCAGCTTCGCCCAGGGGCAGGGCTATGGCTACACCTTC. Residues: CASFAQGQGYGYTF.

This clonotype was observed at least ten times. The chain combines TRBV9 with TRBJ2-7; D is perhaps TRBD1 (5 bases). The germline V gene encodes CDR1 SGDLS and CDR2 YYNGEE. Trimming stripped 4 bases from V and 3 bases from J, with 17 bases between. CDR3 length equals 15 residues. Here the CDR3 reads CASSPRQGGIYEQYF. For the CDR3, the DNA is TGTGCCAGCAGCCCCCGGCAGGGTGGAATCTACGAGCAGTACTTC.

The V and J genes are TRBV7-9 and TRBJ1-1; tentative D call: TRBD1 (5 bases). Germline V gene sequence: CDR1 SEHNR, CDR2 FQNEAQ (reference sequence). This CDR3 contains 16 residues. V was pared by 5 bases and J by 10 bases, with 26 bases between. Written as DNA, the CDR3 is TGTGCCAGCAGCCACTCGGGGTCGGACTTCGCTGGGGGAGCTTTCTTT. Protein product: CASSHSGSDFAGGAFF.